These T cell receptor beta chains were read from a single sample in a study of spatial heterogeneity in lung cancer. A single record per CDR3 protein comes from TCRdb applying MiXCR to the 5' RACE reads. This table holds 25,000 to 30,000 distinct CDR3 sequences, around 7.5% found once. The sample here was lung tumor tissue, taken at surgery. The receptors were gathered from a male donor with early-stage non-small cell lung cancer. Both conserved end residues are part of each CDR3. A D gene is named only where the DNA matches it firmly. Clone size is not always given. Where it is, it says once, few, many or a class for expanded clones.

D	V	size	J	CDR3	DNA
NA	TRBV10-3	few	TRBJ2-7	CAISEPSGGEQYF	TGTGCCATCAGTGAGCCGTCCGGGGGCGAGCAGTACTTC
NA	TRBV4-1	many	TRBJ2-6	CASRDTRVFSGANVLTF	TGCGCCAGCCGGGACACAAGGGTGTTTTCTGGGGCCAACGTCCTGACTTTC
NA	TRBV10-3	NA	TRBJ1-5	CAISAGQGNSNQPQHF	TGTGCCATCAGTGCAGGTCAGGGCAATAGCAATCAGCCCCAGCATTTT
NA	TRBV7-2	NA	TRBJ2-7	CASSPDMIYEQYF	TGTGCCAGCAGCCCTGACATGATCTACGAGCAGTACTTC
TRBD1	TRBV2	many	TRBJ1-2	CASSKGARFYYGYTF	TGTGCCAGCAGTAAGGGGGCGAGGTTTTACTATGGCTACACCTTC
NA	TRBV20-1	many	TRBJ2-3	CSAVDRADTQYF	TGCAGTGCCGTAGATAGGGCAGATACGCAGTATTTT
NA	TRBV28	many	TRBJ1-6	CASSLQVLESYNSPLHF	TGTGCCAGCAGTTTACAGGTTTTGGAGTCCTATAATTCACCCCTCCACTTT
NA	TRBV28	few	TRBJ2-7	CASSLFGANSYEQYF	TGTGCCAGCAGTTTATTCGGGGCTAACTCCTACGAGCAGTACTTC
TRBD1	TRBV7-2	many	TRBJ1-2	CASSSAQAGTGDGYTF	TGTGCCAGCAGCTCTGCACAGGCCGGGACAGGCGATGGCTACACCTTC
NA	TRBV5-1	many	TRBJ2-2	CASSIESNTGELFF	TGCGCCAGCAGCATCGAGTCGAACACCGGGGAGCTGTTTTTT
NA	TRBV14	NA	TRBJ2-3	CASSQDQGSRDTQYF	TGTGCCAGCAGCCAAGATCAAGGTAGCAGAGATACGCAGTATTTT
NA	TRBV18	many	TRBJ2-5	CASSPGRGSQETQYF	TGTGCCAGCTCACCAGGAAGGGGTTCGCAAGAGACCCAGTACTTC
NA	TRBV4-3	few	TRBJ1-5	CASSQAINQPQHF	TGCGCCAGCAGCCAAGCCATCAATCAGCCCCAGCATTTT
TRBD1	TRBV7-9	many	TRBJ2-5	CASSFPTGAIRETQYF	TGTGCCAGCAGCTTCCCGACAGGGGCAATCCGGGAGACCCAGTACTTC
TRBD1	TRBV27	many	TRBJ1-4	CASRTGQGLSNEKLFF	TGTGCCAGCAGAACGGGACAGGGCCTGAGTAATGAAAAACTGTTTTTT
NA	TRBV12-3/TRBV12-4	many	TRBJ2-7	CASSLRGRGVYEQYF	TGTGCCAGCTCCCTGAGGGGTAGAGGAGTCTACGAGCAGTACTTC
TRBD2	TRBV20-1	NA	TRBJ2-2	CSAKSGTSTGELFF	TGCAGTGCGAAGTCCGGGACTAGCACCGGGGAGCTGTTTTTT
NA	TRBV12-3/TRBV12-4	many	TRBJ1-2	CASSRDEGREGYTF	TGTGCCAGCAGCCGTGACGAGGGGCGGGAGGGCTACACCTTC
NA	TRBV20-1	medium-sized	TRBJ1-3	CSARDQGVGNTIYF	TGCAGTGCTAGAGATCAAGGGGTTGGAAACACCATATATTTT
NA	TRBV5-1	many	TRBJ2-7	CASSSRDGQSSYEQYF	TGCGCCAGCAGCTCCCGGGACGGTCAAAGCTCCTACGAGCAGTACTTC
TRBD2	TRBV11-2	many	TRBJ2-3	CASSTPGGVGTDTQYF	TGTGCCAGCAGCACCCCGGGGGGGGTAGGCACAGATACGCAGTATTTT
TRBD1	TRBV12-3/TRBV12-4	many	TRBJ2-7	CASSRRTGVSYEQYF	TGTGCCAGCAGTAGACGGACAGGGGTTTCCTACGAGCAGTACTTC